This T cell receptor beta chain was found in a study of cytomegalovirus exposure and HLA in healthy donors. The overall study: A later analysis reported the 95 to 150 validation repertoires used the same platform as the 550 to 700 first-cohort repertoires.

General study points: In vitro testing confirmed three CMV-associated chains as specific for CMV antigens. Cytomegalovirus association was assigned to 170 or so TCR beta chains. Rare TCR sequences predominated, though certain public TCRs were found in many donors.

Here immunoSEQ multiplex PCR was the method, and the copy in TCRdb shows in-frame clones only, minus some. Of some 49,000 clones listed, 94% were seen once; the top ten hold approximately 7.8%. Turning to this clone: Its specificity is unknown.

Trimming took 7 bases from V and 7 from J, leaving 13 bases between them. Germline V gene sequence: CDR1 MNHEY, CDR2 SMNVEV (reference sequence). This CDR3 spans 13 amino acids. The sequence was obtained from a woman in her late teens or twenties in good health and CMV-seropositive. The chain is built from TRBV27 and TRBJ1-4, with D tentatively TRBD1 (5 bases). The source material was PBMCs. The CDR3 is CASKGRGSEKLFF. In DNA form, the CDR3 reads TGTGCCAGCAAGGGGAGGGGTAGTGAAAAACTGTTTTTT.